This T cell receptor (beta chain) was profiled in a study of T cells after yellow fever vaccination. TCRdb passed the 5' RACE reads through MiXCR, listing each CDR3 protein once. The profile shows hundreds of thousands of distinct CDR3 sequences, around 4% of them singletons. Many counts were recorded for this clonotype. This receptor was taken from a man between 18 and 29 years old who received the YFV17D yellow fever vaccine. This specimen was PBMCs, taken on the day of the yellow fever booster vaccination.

CDR3 in amino acids: CASSFAGGYTYQTQYF. CDR3 coding DNA: TGTGCCAGCAGCTTTGCTGGGGGGTATACCTACCAGACCCAGTACTTC. The chain has TRBV7-3 and TRBJ2-5; D may be TRBD2 (6 bases). Trimming removed 3 bases at V and 6 bases at J, with 20 bases between. The germline V gene has CDR1 SGHTA and CDR2 FQGTGA. CDR3 size: 16 residues.